This entry lists 23 T cell receptor beta chains sequenced from one sample in a study of blood T cell repertoires in COVID-19. Repertoires were generated with immunoSEQ multiplex PCR, while TCRdb's copy carries only in-frame clones and drops some. The sample records over 200,000 clones, approximately 90% being singletons. Specimen: peripheral blood. Receptor source: a man between 60 and 70 years old with COVID-19, enrolled during active disease.

The V call is TRBV18, the J call TRBJ1-6; tentative D call: TRBD1 (5 bases). From germline, CDR1 is KGHSH and CDR2 LQKENI. This CDR3 is 15 amino acids long. V lost 1 base, J lost 8 bases, and 12 bases lay in between. This CDR3 is CASSPREGADSPLHF. CDR3 nucleotides: TGTGCCAGCTCACCACGCGAAGGGGCGGATTCACCCCTCCACTTT.

The chain joins TRBV7-3 to TRBJ2-1, with D tentatively TRBD2 (6 bases). Germline V gene data show CDR1 as SGHTA and CDR2 as FQGTGA. Trimming stripped 4 bases from V and 8 bases from J, with 18 bases between. This CDR3 contains 15 residues. CDR3 sequence: CASSSYASARDEQFF. CDR3 bases: TGTGCCAGCAGCTCGTATGCTAGCGCGAGAGATGAGCAGTTCTTC.

The V call is TRBV28, the J call TRBJ1-1; TRBD1 might be the D (6 bases). There are 13 residues in the CDR3. Trimming cost V 8 bases and J 3 bases, with 13 bases left between them. Germline loops: CDR1 MDHEN, CDR2 SYDVKM. The CDR3 bases are TGTGCCAGCTACAGGGTTATGGACACTGAAGCTTTCTTT. Translation: CASYRVMDTEAFF.

The CDR3 DNA is TGTGCCAGCAGCCTGAGCGGAGAGGCTTACAATGAGCAGTTCTTC. Protein product: CASSLSGEAYNEQFF. This chain connects TRBV11-3 to TRBJ2-1; D is possibly TRBD2 (5 bases). Germline V gene sequence: CDR1 SGHNT, CDR2 YENEEA. This CDR3 is 15 amino acids long. The V end lost 5 bases, the J end lost 4 bases, and 15 bases lay between the germline ends.

This sequence joins TRBV7-9 and TRBJ1-2, with a tentative D call TRBD1 (5 bases). Germline V gives CDR1 SEHNR, CDR2 FQNEAQ (reference sequence). The CDR3 loop spans 13 amino acids. V was cut by 5 bases and J by 6 bases, with 13 bases left in between. CDR3 residues: CASSPLGGDGYTF. DNA for the CDR3: TGTGCCAGCAGCCCACTAGGAGGGGATGGCTACACCTTC.

This clone appeared a single time. V usage is TRBV5-1 and J usage is TRBJ2-7; TRBD2 aligns across 12 bases. CDR1 SGHRS and CDR2 YFSETQ come from the germline V gene. V lost 5 bases and J lost 4; bases outside the gene matches: 4. The CDR3 covers 14 residues. The CDR3 DNA sequence: TGCGCCAGCAGGCCTCTAGCGGGGGGGTACGAGCAGTACTTC. Translating it yields CASRPLAGGYEQYF.

This clone was seen only a few times. The CDR3 nucleotides are TGTGCCTGGAGTGGGCCCACAGGGTTGGGCTACGAGCAGTACTTC. Translation: CAWSGPTGLGYEQYF. The genes are TRBV30 and TRBJ2-7; perhaps TRBD1 as D (6 bases). The CDR3 has 15 residues. Trimming removed 1 base from V and 3 bases from J, with 16 bases in between. The germline CDR1 and CDR2 sequences are GTSNPN and SVGIG (reference sequence).

The chain links TRBV6-2 or TRBV6-3 to TRBJ2-7; 7 bases fit TRBD1. V shed 4 bases and J 0 bases; nucleotides not matched to a gene: 3. Germline lookup yields CDR1 MNHEY and CDR2 SVGEGT. The CDR3 sequence is 14 residues long. The CDR3 DNA is TGTGCCAGCAGTTGGAACAGGGGCTCCTACGAGCAGTACTTC. Protein product: CASSWNRGSYEQYF.

The chain recombines TRBV5-1 with TRBJ2-7, with 11 nucleotides matching TRBD2. J was trimmed by 2 bases and V by 1 base; bases with no gene match: 5. Looked up from germline, CDR1 is SGHRS and CDR2 is YFSETQ. CDR3 length: 16 residues. CDR3 DNA sequence: TGCGCCAGCAGCTTGCCCCTAGCGGGGGGTCCCTACGAGCAGTACTTC. Protein: CASSLPLAGGPYEQYF.

This chain's CDR3 is CASSSGQGTGYTF. The DNA for the CDR3 is TGTGCCAGCAGCTCGGGACAGGGGACTGGCTACACCTTC. This chain uses TRBV11-3 with TRBJ1-2; 10 bases match TRBD1. This CDR3 contains 13 residues. CDR1 and CDR2 (germline): SGHNT, YENEEA. V was pared by 4 bases and J by 7 bases, with 3 bases of the junction left unmatched.

The V gene is TRBV6-1, the J gene TRBJ2-7, with 10 bases matching TRBD1. CDR3 length: 16 residues. V trimming: 3 bases; J trimming: 2 bases; junction bases outside the gene matches: 7. The germline V gene has CDR1 MNHNS and CDR2 SASEGT. Here the CDR3 reads CASSDLVTGGTYEQYF. The CDR3 DNA reads as TGTGCCAGCAGTGACCTTGTGACAGGGGGCACCTACGAGCAGTACTTC.

This clone was seen a single time. V usage is TRBV7-2 and J usage is TRBJ2-2; TRBD2 matches 12 bases. Per germline, CDR1 SGHTA and CDR2 FQGNSA. The CDR3 is 14 amino acids. Trimming took 6 bases from V and 5 from J; bases not matched to a gene: 1. The CDR3 nucleotides read TGTGCCAGCAGAGGGACTAGCGGGACCGGGGAGCTGTTTTTT. Translating gives CASRGTSGTGELFF.

V usage is TRBV27 and J usage is TRBJ2-1; D gene ambiguous. Germline assignment: CDR1 MNHEY and CDR2 SMNVEV (reference sequence). The CDR3 loop spans 16 amino acids. Trimming cost V 1 base and J 5 bases, with 15 bases left between them. Here the CDR3 DNA reads TGTGCCAGCAGTTTATTAATCTCGGCGGTAAACAATGAGCAGTTCTTC. This gives the protein CASSLLISAVNNEQFF.

The V and J genes are TRBV7-2 and TRBJ2-7, with TRBD2 identical over 9 bases. Germline trimming cut 3 bases from V and 2 bases from J; bases unmatched to any gene: 5. The CDR3 runs to 15 residues. In germline, CDR1 is SGHTA, CDR2 FQGNSA. The DNA for the CDR3 is TGTGCCAGCAGCTTTATTAGCGGGGGACCCTACGAGCAGTACTTC. Translated: CASSFISGGPYEQYF.

This chain joins TRBV7-2 and TRBJ2-1; 9 bases align to TRBD2. This CDR3 has 16 amino acids. Trimming took 2 bases from V and 1 from J; bases not matched to a gene: 3. Germline V gene data show CDR1 as SGHTA and CDR2 as FQGNSA. CDR3 coding DNA: TGTGCCAGCAGCTTATTTAGCGGGGGTTCCTACAATGAGCAGTTCTTC. The encoded protein is CASSLFSGGSYNEQFF.

The V gene is TRBV7-9, the J gene TRBJ2-3; TRBD1 agrees at 8 bases. Unmatched junction bases numbered 10, after V lost 5 bases and J lost 3 bases. The CDR3 extends over 16 amino acids. Germline CDR1 is SEHNR and CDR2 is FQNEAQ (reference sequence). The CDR3 DNA sequence: TGTGCCAGCAGCCCCCGGGGACAGGTGAATACAGATACGCAGTATTTT. It is translated as CASSPRGQVNTDTQYF.

V gene TRBV6-2 or TRBV6-3 combines with J gene TRBJ2-6; 9 bases match TRBD1. V lost 4 bases and J lost 3; bases outside the gene matches: 10. This CDR3 has 18 amino acids. Germline lookup yields CDR1 MNHEY and CDR2 SVGEGT. DNA for the CDR3: TGTGCCAGCAGTTCCCCCTTTTCGGACAGGGGTGGGGCCAACGTCCTGACTTTC. Its protein product is CASSSPFSDRGGANVLTF.

The chain couples TRBV19 to TRBJ1-4; TRBD1 matches 8 bases. The CDR3 loop spans 14 amino acids. Looked up from germline, CDR1 is LNHDA and CDR2 is SQIVND (reference sequence). Trimming removed 6 bases from V and 8 bases from J; junction bases left unmatched: 8. The CDR3: CASRPQGASEKLFF. The CDR3 region has the DNA TGTGCCAGTAGGCCTCAGGGGGCGTCCGAAAAACTGTTTTTT.

V is TRBV4-1 and J is TRBJ1-6, with D possibly being TRBD1 (6 bases). Deletions cut 5 bases from V and 7 bases from J, with 15 bases between. Germline assignment: CDR1 MGHRA and CDR2 YSYEKL. The CDR3 sequence is 15 residues long. CDR3 in amino acids: CASSSWTEYNSPLHF. For the CDR3, the DNA is TGCGCCAGCAGCTCGTGGACAGAGTACAATTCACCCCTCCACTTT.

V gene TRBV27 combines with J gene TRBJ2-7; 7 bases are a match to TRBD2. The germline V gene has CDR1 MNHEY and CDR2 SMNVEV (reference sequence). With 7 bases clipped from V and 0 bases from J, the junction kept 9 bases outside the gene matches. This CDR3 has 15 amino acids. The CDR3 nucleotides read TGTGCCAGCAAGCCAGCTAGCGGCCTCTCCTACGAGCAGTACTTC. This sequence encodes CASKPASGLSYEQYF.

This chain joins TRBV9 and TRBJ2-2; possible D gene TRBD2, 5 bases. CDR1 and CDR2 (germline): SGDLS, YYNGEE. CDR3 length: 15 amino acids. Trimming removed 4 bases at V and 0 bases at J, with 10 bases between. The CDR3 nucleotides are TGTGCCAGCAGCTTGAGCGGCACGAACACCGGGGAGCTGTTTTTT. The encoded protein is CASSLSGTNTGELFF.

CDR3 sequence reads: CASSAGGNTEAFF. The DNA of the CDR3 is TGTGCCAGCAGCGCCGGGGGAAACACTGAAGCTTTCTTT. The chain carries TRBV11-3 and TRBJ1-1; D perhaps matches TRBD1 (5 bases). The V gene lost 5 bases and the J gene lost 2 bases, with 9 bases spanning the gap. The CDR3 is made up of 13 amino acids. The germline CDR1 and CDR2 sequences are SGHNT and YENEEA.

V is TRBV4-3 and J is TRBJ2-1; possibly TRBD2 for D (6 bases). Germline assignment: CDR1 LGHNA and CDR2 YSLEER. V was clipped by 1 base and J by 5 bases, with 21 bases between them. The CDR3 length is 18 residues. CDR3 sequence (DNA): TGCGCCAGCAGCCAAGTGGGGAGGCCTGGCGGGACCAACAATGAGCAGTTCTTC. This codes for CASSQVGRPGGTNNEQFF.